One and the same sample provided the 23 T cell receptor beta chains below, sequenced in a study of early T cells in non-severe SARS-CoV-2 infection. TCRdb itself ran the 5' RACE reads through MiXCR, one entry per CDR3 protein. Of 26,000 or so distinct CDR3 sequences in the sample, just over 4% are singletons; the top ten hold more than 5%. The material sequenced was whole blood. These receptors were obtained from an adult who was a healthcare worker with PCR-confirmed SARS-CoV-2 infection or an uninfected control (not recorded which).

This clonotype occurred many times. V usage is TRBV5-1 and J usage is TRBJ2-2; 10 positions agree with TRBD1. This CDR3 is 15 amino acids long. Trimming removed 4 bases from V and 7 bases from J; junction bases left unmatched: 7. The germline CDR1 and CDR2 sequences are SGHRS and YFSETQ. The CDR3 sequence is CASSIRTGGDGELFF. The CDR3 nucleotides read TGCGCCAGCAGCATAAGGACAGGGGGAGACGGGGAGCTGTTTTTT.

This clonotype was seen many times. The chain couples TRBV15 to TRBJ2-3, with D perhaps TRBD1 or TRBD2 (5 bases each). The CDR3 runs to 15 residues. V was pared by 4 bases and J by 0 bases, with 11 bases between. Germline V gene lookup returns CDR1 LNHNV and CDR2 YYDKDF (reference sequence). CDR3 amino acids: CATSIRDLSTDTQYF. The CDR3 DNA follows: TGTGCCACCAGCATTAGGGACCTCAGCACAGATACGCAGTATTTT.

This clonotype turned up a few times. This chain links TRBV20-1 with TRBJ2-3; 14 bases are shared with TRBD2. The CDR3 length is 17 residues. Trimming took 6 bases from V and 2 from J; bases not matched to a gene: 10. Germline assignment: CDR1 DFQATT and CDR2 SNEGSKA (reference sequence). CDR3 in amino acids: CSANPGLAGALTDTQYF. The CDR3 DNA reads as TGCAGTGCAAATCCGGGACTAGCGGGAGCGCTCACAGATACGCAGTATTTT.

This clonotype was detected many times. V usage is TRBV12-3 or TRBV12-4 and J usage is TRBJ2-1, with 7 bases that match TRBD2. V shed 3 bases and J 10 bases; nucleotides not matched to a gene: 9. This CDR3 region has 14 residues. Written as DNA, the CDR3 is TGTGCCAGCAGTTTTGTCGCGGGAGATGGGGAGCAGTTCTTC. This sequence encodes CASSFVAGDGEQFF.

This clonotype has a count of ten or more. The chain couples TRBV18 to TRBJ1-4, with TRBD1 as a possible D gene (5 bases). The germline CDR1 and CDR2 sequences are KGHSH and LQKENI. V was trimmed by 6 bases and J by 8 bases, leaving 22 bases between them. This CDR3 is built from 16 residues. CDR3 coding DNA: TGTGCCAGCTCTTTCCGCAAGGGCCTGGGGGAGGAAAAACTGTTTTTT. Translation: CASSFRKGLGEEKLFF.

This clonotype was counted a few times. This chain connects TRBV29-1 to TRBJ2-7; D unresolved. The CDR3 runs to 11 residues. Trimming took off 5 bases at V and 5 bases at J, with 10 bases between the two ends. Germline assignment: CDR1 SQVTM and CDR2 ANQGSEA. CDR3 loop: CSVSFLNEQYF. CDR3 nucleotide sequence: TGCAGCGTTTCATTCCTGAACGAGCAGTACTTC.

This clonotype was recorded many times. The chain joins TRBV12-3 or TRBV12-4 to TRBJ1-2; D is undetermined. CDR3 length equals 13 residues. The V gene lost 3 bases and the J gene lost 4 bases, with 9 bases spanning the gap. The CDR3: CASSFGRLYGYTF. The CDR3 DNA reads as TGTGCCAGCAGTTTCGGCAGGCTCTATGGCTACACCTTC.

This clonotype was found many times. The chain is built from TRBV18 and TRBJ1-1; TRBD1 might be the D (6 bases). This CDR3 region has 13 residues. Germline CDR1 KGHSH, CDR2 LQKENI. Trimming removed 1 base at V and 8 bases at J, with 11 bases between. CDR3 region: CASSPRGTLEAFF. The DNA for the CDR3 is TGTGCCAGCTCACCACGCGGGACACTCGAAGCTTTCTTT.

Many counts were recorded for this clonotype. V usage is TRBV9 and J usage is TRBJ2-1, with a possible D match to TRBD2 (5 bases). The CDR3 covers 14 residues. V was clipped by 6 bases and J by 6 bases, with 16 bases between them. Germline loops: CDR1 SGDLS, CDR2 YYNGEE. CDR3 DNA sequence: TGTGCCAGCACCCGCTGGCGGGCCTCCAATGAGCAGTTCTTC. Translation gives CASTRWRASNEQFF.

This clonotype was found many times. The genes are TRBV12-3 or TRBV12-4 and TRBJ2-1, with no clear D. The V and J ends lost 3 bases and 5 bases respectively, with 8 bases between them. There are 13 residues in the CDR3. The CDR3 bases are TGTGCCAGCAGTTTGAGGATTGACAATGAGCAGTTCTTC. Its translation is CASSLRIDNEQFF.

In this sample, this clonotype turned up many times. This chain connects TRBV12-3 or TRBV12-4 to TRBJ1-1, with D perhaps TRBD1 (5 bases). There are 13 residues in the CDR3. Trimming cost V 5 bases and J 8 bases, with 15 bases left between them. DNA of the CDR3: TGTGCCAGCAGTACGAATCGCAACAGGGAAGCTTTCTTT. Translation gives CASSTNRNREAFF.

This sequence joins TRBV27 and TRBJ2-7; 7 bases are a match to TRBD1. Germline lookup yields CDR1 MNHEY and CDR2 SMNVEV (reference sequence). The J segment lost 3 bases and the V segment lost 3 bases, leaving 5 bases of the junction unmatched. The CDR3 loop spans 14 amino acids. DNA for the CDR3: TGTGCCAGCAGTTTTGGGACAGAAGGCTACGAGCAGTACTTC. Its protein is CASSFGTEGYEQYF.

In its sample, this clonotype was seen many times. The V and J genes are TRBV20-1 and TRBJ1-4; 10 nucleotides line up with TRBD1. J lost 6 bases, V lost 7 bases, and 5 bases had no gene match. Germline loops: CDR1 DFQATT, CDR2 SNEGSKA (reference sequence). This CDR3 is 13 amino acids long. DNA for the CDR3: TGCAGTGTCAGACAGGGGGCGGATGAAAAACTGTTTTTT. Translating it yields CSVRQGADEKLFF.

There are a few counts of this clonotype. The chain combines TRBV6-6 with TRBJ2-7; 7 nucleotides agree with TRBD1. J was trimmed by 2 bases and V by 2 bases; bases with no gene match: 9. CDR3 length equals 16 residues. Germline V lookup: CDR1 MNHNY, CDR2 SVGAGI (reference sequence). CDR3 DNA: TGTGCCAGCAGTTACCCCAAGAGGGGGCTCCCCTACGAGCAGTACTTC. The encoded protein is CASSYPKRGLPYEQYF.

As DNA, the CDR3 is TGCAGCGTTGAGACCTCGACTCTAGATACGCAGTATTTT. Protein: CSVETSTLDTQYF. J is TRBJ2-3 and V is TRBV29-1; D uncertain. Germline V gives CDR1 SQVTM, CDR2 ANQGSEA. CDR3 length: 13 amino acids. V was shortened by 3 bases and J by 5 bases, with 12 bases between the two germline ends.

Here the CDR3 reads CAWSVGLDTEAFF. CDR3 DNA: TGTGCCTGGAGTGTGGGCCTGGACACTGAAGCTTTCTTT. The J gene is TRBJ1-1, the V gene TRBV30; unclear D gene. V lost 0 bases and J 3 bases, leaving 8 bases between the germline ends. CDR3 length: 13 amino acids. Germline CDR1 is GTSNPN and CDR2 is SVGIG (reference sequence).

This clonotype was seen many times. This chain links TRBV2 with TRBJ1-2; D gene uncertain. This CDR3 is built from 11 residues. V dropped 4 bases and J dropped 8 bases, with 8 bases sitting between them. From germline, CDR1 is SNHLY and CDR2 FYNNEI. The DNA for the CDR3 is TGTGCCAGCAGTGGGGGAAACGGCTACACCTTC. It specifies CASSGGNGYTF.

This clonotype was counted only a few times. The rearrangement links TRBV2 to TRBJ2-3; D gene uncertain. The germline gives CDR1 SNHLY, CDR2 FYNNEI. This CDR3 comprises 10 residues. Trimming stripped 3 bases from V and 6 bases from J, with 1 base between. The CDR3 here is CASSEDTQYF. Written as DNA, the CDR3 is TGTGCCAGCAGTGAGGATACGCAGTATTTT. Full variable domain (rest looked up from reference TRBV2 and TRBJ2-3): EPEVTQTPSHQVTQMGQEVILRCVPISNHLYFYWYRQILGQKVEFLVSFYNNEISEKSEIFDDQFSVERPDGSNFTLKIRSTKLEDSAMYFCASSEDTQYFGPGTRLTVL.

This clonotype is labeled medium-sized. J is TRBJ1-5 and V is TRBV12-3 or TRBV12-4, with unresolved D. V was clipped by 1 base and J by 2 bases, with 6 bases between them. The CDR3 is made up of 14 amino acids. In DNA, the CDR3 is TGTGCCAGCAGTTTAGAAGCGGGCAATCAGCCCCAGCATTTT. Encoded protein: CASSLEAGNQPQHF.

This clonotype was recorded many times. The CDR3 region has the DNA TGTGCCAGCAGCAGGACTAGCGGGAGTAGCTATGAGCAGTTCTTC. Translation: CASSRTSGSSYEQFF. The V call is TRBV7-3, the J call TRBJ2-1, with 13 bases lining up with TRBD2. The V gene's germline CDR1 is SGHTA and CDR2 FQGTGA. CDR3 size: 15 residues. Trimming cost V 5 bases and J 8 bases; bases outside gene matches: 6.

The sample holds many counts of this clonotype. The V and J genes are TRBV7-9 and TRBJ2-7; TRBD2 is a possible D gene (5 bases). CDR1 and CDR2 from the germline V gene are SEHNR and FQNEAQ (reference sequence). The V gene lost 0 bases and the J gene lost 2 bases, with 8 bases spanning the gap. The CDR3 consists of 14 residues. CDR3 DNA: TGTGCCAGCAGCTTAGCCGGGAAGACCTACGAGCAGTACTTC. Amino acid sequence: CASSLAGKTYEQYF.

This clonotype was recorded at least ten times. The chain is built from TRBV12-3 or TRBV12-4 and TRBJ1-3, with unresolved D. V was shortened by 7 bases and J by 7 bases, with 8 bases between the two germline ends. The CDR3 sequence is 11 residues long. Here the CDR3 DNA reads TGTGCCAGCACCCGTGGGAACACCATATATTTT. As protein: CASTRGNTIYF.

This clonotype has ten or more counts. This chain uses TRBV9 with TRBJ2-3, with 11 bases aligning to TRBD2. CDR1 is SGDLS, CDR2 YYNGEE, per germline. This CDR3 region has 17 residues. Trimming cost V 0 bases and J 6 bases; bases outside gene matches: 9. In nucleotides, the CDR3 is TGTGCCAGCAGCGTAGCAGGACTAGCGGGTTCGGGCGATACGCAGTATTTT. It codes for CASSVAGLAGSGDTQYF.